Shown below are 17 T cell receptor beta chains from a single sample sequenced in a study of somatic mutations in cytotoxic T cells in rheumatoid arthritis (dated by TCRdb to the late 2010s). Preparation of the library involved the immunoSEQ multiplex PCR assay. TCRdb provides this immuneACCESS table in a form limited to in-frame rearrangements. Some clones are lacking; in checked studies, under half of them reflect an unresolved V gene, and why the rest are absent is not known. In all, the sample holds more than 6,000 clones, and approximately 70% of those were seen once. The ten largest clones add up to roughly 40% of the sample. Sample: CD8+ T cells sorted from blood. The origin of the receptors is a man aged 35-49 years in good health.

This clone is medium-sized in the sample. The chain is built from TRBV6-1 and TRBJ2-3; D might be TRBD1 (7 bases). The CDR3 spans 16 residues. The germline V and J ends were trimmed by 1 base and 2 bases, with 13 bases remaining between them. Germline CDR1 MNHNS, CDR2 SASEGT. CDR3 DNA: TGTGCCAGCAGTGAAGAGGCGGGACAGATCACAGATACGCAGTATTTT. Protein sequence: CASSEEAGQITDTQYF.

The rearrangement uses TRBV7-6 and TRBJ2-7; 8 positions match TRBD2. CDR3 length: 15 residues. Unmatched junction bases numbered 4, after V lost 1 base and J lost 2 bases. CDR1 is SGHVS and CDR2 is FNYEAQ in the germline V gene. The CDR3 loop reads CASSLGLASTYEQYF. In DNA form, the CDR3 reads TGTGCCAGCAGCTTAGGACTAGCGTCTACCTACGAGCAGTACTTC.

CDR3 sequence: CASSRTSGRNEQFF. The CDR3 coding sequence is TGTGCCAGCAGCCGGACTAGCGGGAGGAATGAGCAGTTCTTC. The chain recombines TRBV6-5 with TRBJ2-1; TRBD2 aligns across 14 bases. The CDR3 contains 14 residues. J lost 7 bases, V lost 6 bases, and 2 bases had no gene match. The germline CDR1 and CDR2 sequences are MNHEY and SVGAGI.

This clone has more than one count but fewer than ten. CDR3 in DNA: TGTGCCAGCAGTGAAGGTATTACTGGATCCTACGAGCAGTACTTC. Encoded protein: CASSEGITGSYEQYF. This rearrangement joins TRBV2 to TRBJ2-7, with D unresolved. Trimming shortened V by 1 base and J by 1 base, and 11 bases separated the two germline ends. Looked up from germline, CDR1 is SNHLY and CDR2 is FYNNEI. The CDR3 covers 15 residues.

The CDR3, as DNA: TGTGCCAGCAGTTACAGACAGGGGGCTGAAGCTTTCTTT. Amino acid sequence: CASSYRQGAEAFF. The V call is TRBV11-3, the J call TRBJ1-1, with TRBD1 identical over 9 bases. Germline CDR1 is SGHNT and CDR2 is YENEEA. V gave up 6 bases and J gave up 6 bases; unmatched junction bases: 5. The CDR3 consists of 13 residues.

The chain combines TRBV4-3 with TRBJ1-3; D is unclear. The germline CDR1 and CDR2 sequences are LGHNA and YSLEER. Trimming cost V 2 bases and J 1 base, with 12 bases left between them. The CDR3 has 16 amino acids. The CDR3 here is CASSQNRQFSGNTIYF. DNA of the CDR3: TGCGCCAGCAGCCAAAACCGTCAATTTTCTGGAAACACCATATATTTT.

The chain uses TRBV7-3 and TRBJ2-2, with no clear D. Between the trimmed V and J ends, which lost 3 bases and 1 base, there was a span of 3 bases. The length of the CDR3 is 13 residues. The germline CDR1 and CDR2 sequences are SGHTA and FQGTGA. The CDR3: CASSFMNTGELFF. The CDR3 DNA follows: TGTGCCAGCAGCTTTATGAACACCGGGGAGCTGTTTTTT.

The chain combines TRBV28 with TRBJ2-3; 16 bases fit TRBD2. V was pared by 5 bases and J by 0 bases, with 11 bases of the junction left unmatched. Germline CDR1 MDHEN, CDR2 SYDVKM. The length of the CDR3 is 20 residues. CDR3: CASSILEGLAGGISTDTQYF. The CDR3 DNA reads TGTGCCAGCAGTATACTAGAGGGACTAGCGGGAGGGATTAGCACAGATACGCAGTATTTT. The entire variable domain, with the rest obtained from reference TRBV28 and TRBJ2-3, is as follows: DVKVTQSSRYLVKRTGEKVFLECVQDMDHENMFWYRQDPGLGLRLIYFSYDVKMKEKGDIPEGYSVSREKKERFSLILESASTNQTSMYLCASSILEGLAGGISTDTQYFGPGTRLTVL.

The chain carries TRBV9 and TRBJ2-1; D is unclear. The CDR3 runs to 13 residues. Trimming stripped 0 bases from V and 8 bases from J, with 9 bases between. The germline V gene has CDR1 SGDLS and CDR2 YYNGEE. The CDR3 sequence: CASSVGVTDEQFF. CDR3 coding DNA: TGTGCCAGCAGCGTAGGGGTTACGGATGAGCAGTTCTTC. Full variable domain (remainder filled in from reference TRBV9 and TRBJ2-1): DSGVTQTPKHLITATGQRVTLRCSPRSGDLSVYWYQQSLDQGLQFLIQYYNGEERAKGNILERFSAQQFPDLHSELNLSSLELGDSALYFCASSVGVTDEQFFGPGTRLTVL.

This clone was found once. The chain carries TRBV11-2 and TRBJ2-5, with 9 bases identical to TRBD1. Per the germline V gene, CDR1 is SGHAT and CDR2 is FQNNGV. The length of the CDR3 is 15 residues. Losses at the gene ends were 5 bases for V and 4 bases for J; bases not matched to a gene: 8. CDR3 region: CASSPGTGLRETQYF. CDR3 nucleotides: TGTGCCAGCAGCCCTGGGACAGGGTTACGAGAGACCCAGTACTTC.

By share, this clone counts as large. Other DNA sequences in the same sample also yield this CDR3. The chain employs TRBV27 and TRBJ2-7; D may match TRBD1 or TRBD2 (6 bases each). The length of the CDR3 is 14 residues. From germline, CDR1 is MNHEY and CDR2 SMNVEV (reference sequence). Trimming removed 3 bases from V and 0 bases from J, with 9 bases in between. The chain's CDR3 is CASSLRDNSYEQYF. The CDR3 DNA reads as TGTGCCAGCAGTTTGCGGGACAACTCCTACGAGCAGTACTTC.

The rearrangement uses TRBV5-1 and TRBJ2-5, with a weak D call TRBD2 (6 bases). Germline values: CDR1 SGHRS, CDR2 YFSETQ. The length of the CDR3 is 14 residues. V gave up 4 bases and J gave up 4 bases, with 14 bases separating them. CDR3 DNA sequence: TGCGCCAGCAGCATAACAGTGGGGGGAGAGACCCAGTACTTC. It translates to CASSITVGGETQYF.

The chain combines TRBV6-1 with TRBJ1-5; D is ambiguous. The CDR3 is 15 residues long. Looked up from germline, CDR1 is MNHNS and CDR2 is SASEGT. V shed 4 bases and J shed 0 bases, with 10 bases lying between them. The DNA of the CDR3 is TGTGCCAGCAGTGCGTCGGCTGATAGCAATCAGCCCCAGCATTTT. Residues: CASSASADSNQPQHF.

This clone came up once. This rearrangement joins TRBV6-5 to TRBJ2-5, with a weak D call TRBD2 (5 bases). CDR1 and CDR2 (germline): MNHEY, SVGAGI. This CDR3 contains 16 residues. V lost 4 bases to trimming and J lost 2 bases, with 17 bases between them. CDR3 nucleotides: TGTGCCAGCAGTTCCGCCGGGGATAACTGGCAAGAGACCCAGTACTTC. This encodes CASSSAGDNWQETQYF.

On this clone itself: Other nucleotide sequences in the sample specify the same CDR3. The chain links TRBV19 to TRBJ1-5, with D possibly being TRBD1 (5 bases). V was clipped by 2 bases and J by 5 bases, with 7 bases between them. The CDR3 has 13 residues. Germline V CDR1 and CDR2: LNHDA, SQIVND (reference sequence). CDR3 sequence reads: CASSIMGDQPQHF. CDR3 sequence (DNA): TGTGCCAGTAGTATAATGGGGGATCAGCCCCAGCATTTT.

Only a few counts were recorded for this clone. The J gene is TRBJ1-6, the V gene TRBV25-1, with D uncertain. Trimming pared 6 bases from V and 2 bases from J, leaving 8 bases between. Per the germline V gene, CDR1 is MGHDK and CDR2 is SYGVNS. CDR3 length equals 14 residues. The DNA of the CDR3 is TGTGCCAGCAGGGCTGGGCCCTATAATTCACCCCTCCACTTT. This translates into CASRAGPYNSPLHF. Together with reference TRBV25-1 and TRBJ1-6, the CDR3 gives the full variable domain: EADIYQTPRYLVIGTGKKITLECSQTMGHDKMYWYQQDPGMELHLIHYSYGVNSTEKGDLSSESTVSRIRTEHFPLTLESARPSHTSQYLCASRAGPYNSPLHFGNGTRLTVT.

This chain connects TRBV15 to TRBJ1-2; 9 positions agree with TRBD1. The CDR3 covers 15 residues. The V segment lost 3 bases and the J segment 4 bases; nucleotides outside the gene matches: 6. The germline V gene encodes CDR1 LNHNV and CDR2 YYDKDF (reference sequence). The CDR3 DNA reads TGTGCCACCAGCAGTCCCGGGACAGGGATCTATGGCTACACCTTC. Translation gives CATSSPGTGIYGYTF.